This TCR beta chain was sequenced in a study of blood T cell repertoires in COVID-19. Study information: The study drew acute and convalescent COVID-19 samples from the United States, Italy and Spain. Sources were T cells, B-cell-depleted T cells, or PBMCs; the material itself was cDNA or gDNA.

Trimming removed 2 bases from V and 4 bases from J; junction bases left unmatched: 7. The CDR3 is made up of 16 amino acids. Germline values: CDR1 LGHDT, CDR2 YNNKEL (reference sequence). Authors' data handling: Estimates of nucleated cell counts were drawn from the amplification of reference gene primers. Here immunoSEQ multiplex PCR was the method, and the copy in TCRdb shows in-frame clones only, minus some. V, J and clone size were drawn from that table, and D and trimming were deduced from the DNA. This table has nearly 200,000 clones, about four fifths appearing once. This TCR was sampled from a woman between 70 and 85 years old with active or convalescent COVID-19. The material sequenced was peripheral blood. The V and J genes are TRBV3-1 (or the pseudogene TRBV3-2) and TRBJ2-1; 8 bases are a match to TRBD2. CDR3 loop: CASSQFLAGLYNEQFF. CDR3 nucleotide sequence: TGTGCCAGCAGCCAATTCCTAGCGGGCTTGTACAATGAGCAGTTCTTC.